The 10 T cell receptor beta chains given below trace back to one sample, sequenced in a study of shared clonotypes between healthy human individuals. TCRdb keeps only in-frame clones here, not all; method: immunoSEQ multiplex PCR. The sample records about 2 million clones, about 95% being singletons. It was CD45RO-negative cells, positively selected for CCR7, that made up naive CD8 cells, with terminally differentiated effector memory CD45RA+ cells excluded. Sequenced input: naive CD8+ T cells sorted from blood. All receptors derive from a man in his late teens or twenties in good health.

V gene TRBV10-3 combines with J gene TRBJ2-7, with 10 bases fitting TRBD2. Germline values: CDR1 ENHRY, CDR2 SYGVKD. The V segment lost 7 bases and the J segment 0 bases; nucleotides outside the gene matches: 3. This CDR3 is 14 amino acids long. The CDR3 region is CAIMPSGSSYEQYF. The DNA of the CDR3 is TGTGCCATCATGCCTAGCGGGAGCTCCTACGAGCAGTACTTC.

This clone was counted a single time. This sequence joins TRBV7-9 and TRBJ2-5; D gene ambiguous. This CDR3 region has 17 residues. From germline, CDR1 is SEHNR and CDR2 FQNEAQ (reference sequence). V lost 2 bases and J 0 bases, leaving 16 bases between the germline ends. CDR3 DNA: TGTGCCAGCAGCTTAAATCAAGTCCAGCGCCACCAAGAGACCCAGTACTTC. Translating it yields CASSLNQVQRHQETQYF.

The CDR3 sequence is CASSIFRGSTEAFF. Written as DNA, the CDR3 is TGTGCCAGTAGTATCTTCAGGGGTAGCACTGAAGCTTTCTTT. The chain joins TRBV19 to TRBJ1-1; maybe TRBD1 (6 bases). V was shortened by 3 bases and J by 4 bases, with 12 bases between the two germline ends. CDR1 LNHDA and CDR2 SQIVND come from the germline V gene (reference sequence). This CDR3 has 14 residues.

V usage is TRBV2 and J usage is TRBJ2-1; D may be TRBD1 (6 bases). V dropped 7 bases and J dropped 5 bases, with 12 bases sitting between them. The CDR3 runs to 13 residues. Germline CDR1 is SNHLY and CDR2 is FYNNEI. The CDR3 bases are TGTGCCAGCAATTTACAGGGAGACAATGAGCAGTTCTTC. Translated, it gives CASNLQGDNEQFF.

The chain has TRBV5-6 and TRBJ2-7; D call uncertain. The germline CDR1 and CDR2 sequences are SGHDT and YYEEEE. The length of the CDR3 is 14 residues. Trimming stripped 0 bases from V and 2 bases from J, with 9 bases between. The CDR3 coding sequence is TGTGCCAGCAGCTTGGGGCAGTCTACCTACGAGCAGTACTTC. It yields the protein CASSLGQSTYEQYF.

This clone is a singleton in its sample. The chain has TRBV9 and TRBJ2-2, with TRBD1 matching 10 bases. The V gene's germline CDR1 is SGDLS and CDR2 YYNGEE. The CDR3 is 15 residues long. Trimming took 3 bases from V and 7 from J; bases not matched to a gene: 6. CDR3 coding DNA: TGTGCCAGCAGCGGAGGGACAGGGGTTTTCGGGGAGCTGTTTTTT. This translates into CASSGGTGVFGELFF.

DNA of the CDR3: TGTGCCAGCAGTTTAATCACAGGGTTGACCGAGGGGCAGTACTTC. Protein product: CASSLITGLTEGQYF. This chain links TRBV27 with TRBJ2-7; D may be TRBD1 (6 bases). Trimming pared 2 bases from V and 9 bases from J, leaving 20 bases between. This CDR3 region has 15 residues. Germline CDR1 reads MNHEY; CDR2 reads SMNVEV (reference sequence).

This clone was seen a few times. DNA for the CDR3: TGTGCCAGCAGCTTGTACGGTGATGAAAAACTGTTTTTT. This gives the protein CASSLYGDEKLFF. The J gene is TRBJ1-4, the V gene TRBV5-6; no definite D call. From germline, CDR1 is SGHDT and CDR2 YYEEEE. Deletions cut 1 base from V and 6 bases from J, with 7 bases between. The length of the CDR3 is 13 residues.

V usage is TRBV7-9 and J usage is TRBJ2-5; no reliable D call. Looked up from germline, CDR1 is SEHNR and CDR2 is FQNEAQ (reference sequence). CDR3 length equals 15 residues. V lost 2 bases and J 1 base, leaving 11 bases between the germline ends. CDR3 in amino acids: CASSLRPAGQETQYF. CDR3 in DNA: TGTGCCAGCAGCTTACGTCCGGCAGGCCAAGAGACCCAGTACTTC.

The V gene is TRBV4-1, the J gene TRBJ2-7; a possible D gene is TRBD2 (5 bases). CDR1 MGHRA and CDR2 YSYEKL come from the germline V gene. V lost 1 base and J 9 bases, leaving 19 bases between the germline ends. This CDR3 region has 15 residues. The CDR3 coding sequence is TGCGCCAGCAGCCAAGTGGGAAACGCCCGGGAAGGGCAGTACTTC. Encoded protein: CASSQVGNAREGQYF.